The TCR beta chain described here comes from a study of human T cells and chemical hapten exposure. Specified time point: patch test 1, 2 weeks after DPC sensitization. The treatment is: therapeutic diphenylcyclopropenone sensitization with weekly scalp DPC. Each CDR3 protein gets one entry after TCRdb re-called the RACE reads with MiXCR. The sample gives tens of thousands of distinct CDR3 sequences, more than 9% of which show up once; roughly 2.2% is in the top ten. There are 16 residues in the CDR3. V lost 0 bases, J lost 2 bases, and 11 bases lay in between. Germline lookup yields CDR1 LNHNV and CDR2 YYDKDF (reference sequence).

The sequence was collected from a man aged 40-49 years with alopecia areata. Some clones in this sample may be carry-over from other donors' samples. The genes are TRBV15 and TRBJ1-5; D not certain. The sample consisted of whole blood, taken in connection with sensitization to the hapten diphenylcyclopropenone (DPC). The CDR3 loop is CATSRDLGYGNQPQHF. CDR3 sequence (DNA): TGTGCCACCAGCAGAGATTTAGGGTACGGCAATCAGCCCCAGCATTTT.